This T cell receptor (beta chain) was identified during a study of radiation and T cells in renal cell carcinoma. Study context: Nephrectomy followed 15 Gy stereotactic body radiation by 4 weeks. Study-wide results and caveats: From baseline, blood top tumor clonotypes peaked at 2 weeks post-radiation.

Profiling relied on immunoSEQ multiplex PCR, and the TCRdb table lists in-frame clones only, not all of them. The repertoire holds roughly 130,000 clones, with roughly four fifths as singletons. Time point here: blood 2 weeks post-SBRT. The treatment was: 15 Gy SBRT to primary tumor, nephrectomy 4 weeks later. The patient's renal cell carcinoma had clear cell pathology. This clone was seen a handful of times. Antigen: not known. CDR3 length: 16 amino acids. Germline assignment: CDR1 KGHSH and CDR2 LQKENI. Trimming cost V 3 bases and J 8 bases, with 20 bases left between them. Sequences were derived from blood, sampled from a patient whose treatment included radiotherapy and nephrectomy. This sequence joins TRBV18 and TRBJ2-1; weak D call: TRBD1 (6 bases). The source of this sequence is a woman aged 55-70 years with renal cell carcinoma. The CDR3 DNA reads TGTGCCAGCTCACCGGAGTTGCTTGACAGGACAGATGAGCAGTTCTTC. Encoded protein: CASSPELLDRTDEQFF.